The rows below give T cell receptor beta chains drawn from one sample of a study of CD8+ T cells in alopecia areata. The assay was immunoSEQ multiplex PCR, and TCRdb's table has in-frame clones only and misses some. The repertoire includes 13,000 to 15,000 clones, 50% to 60% of them detected once, and around 9.9% sits in the top ten. Sequencing used skin, obtained at week 0. All receptors derive from a human donor with alopecia areata. The CDR3 runs from the conserved cysteine through the conserved F or W. Fields, in order: clone size, D gene, V gene, CDR3 protein. The D gene is left open where the match is weak. Clone size appears in some rows only: once, few, many, or a class for an expanded clone.

few TRBD1 TRBV7-2 CASSFTGGPYNQPQHF
few - TRBV6-1 CASWLKGYEQYF
- - TRBV11-1 CASSPAPDPTPGTGELFF
few TRBD1 TRBV6-1 CASLGQGGANVLTF
- TRBD2 TRBV5-1 CASSPLLRGAADTQYF
- - TRBV10-3 CAISSSGSLLLSEQFF
- TRBD1 TRBV4-3 CASSHAGTGGDSDGYTF
- - TRBV5-4 CASSWIEDTEAFF
few - TRBV19 CASQKKEFSNSNQPQHF
- TRBD2 TRBV4-3 CASSYAGGGYNEQFF
once - TRBV4-3 CASSQDPPDRSYGYTF
few TRBD1 TRBV27 CASSLSMRQGANYGYTF
- - TRBV7-6 CASSTGRETQYF
- - TRBV28 CASSLGRSLGQETQYF
- - TRBV7-8 CASSLRGQGARGTEAFF
- - TRBV6-5 CASSGPGPLGQPQHF
- TRBD2 TRBV4-3 CASSQDPSGAAYNEQFF
few TRBD1 TRBV19 CASSSGTGGSKVEAFF
- - TRBV21-1 CASSVAGSQETQYF
- - TRBV20-1 CSARIGGGYTF
- - TRBV7-2 CASSLAGGSTDTQYF
- TRBD2 TRBV5-4 CASSRLAGGREYF
- - TRBV7-2 CASSPVNTGELFF
- - TRBV7-9 CASSLAWGPSDEQYF
few - TRBV19 CASSPRGSPLEQYF
- - TRBV6-4 CASSDSRGTEAFF
few - TRBV7-2 CASSPLGVGGEETQYF
- - TRBV7-2 CASSLPSGNAEAFF
large TRBD1 TRBV27 CASSYLPGQGMVEQYF
- - TRBV11-3 CASSFYRSSSYEQYF
few TRBD2 TRBV6-4 CASSDSRLAGGPHNEQFF
- - TRBV5-5 CASRPGPISNQPQHF
few - TRBV4-3 CASSQVGWGDWKLNTEAFF
- - TRBV4-3 CASSQGSSTEAFF
once TRBD1 TRBV28 CASSPYRGDNEKLFF
- TRBD1 TRBV28 CASKAPGQWSNQPQHF
- - TRBV5-1 CASSFKIQGREQYF
- - TRBV5-4 CASSSVSEAFF